These 12 T cell receptor beta chains were sequenced from one sample in a study of human T cells and chemical hapten exposure. Via MiXCR, TCRdb re-called the RACE reads, giving one row per CDR3 protein. The data show around 120,000 distinct CDR3 sequences, roughly an eighth seen once. Described time point: patch test 1, 2 weeks after DPC sensitization. Specified treatment: therapeutic diphenylcyclopropenone sensitization with weekly scalp DPC. Sequencing used whole blood, obtained in connection with sensitization to the hapten diphenylcyclopropenone (DPC). The receptors come from a man aged 18 to 29 with alopecia areata. Some clones in this sample may be carry-over from other donors' samples.

In this sample, this clonotype turned up a few times. The chain links TRBV11-2 to TRBJ2-7; TRBD2 is a possible D gene (6 bases). CDR3 length: 15 amino acids. The V gene's germline CDR1 is SGHAT and CDR2 FQNNGV. The V end lost 0 bases, the J end lost 3 bases, and 12 bases lay between the germline ends. Written as DNA, the CDR3 is TGTGCCAGCAGCTTAGATCCGGATAGCGGCTACGAGCAGTACTTC. As protein: CASSLDPDSGYEQYF.

This clonotype appeared many times. The chain joins TRBV29-1 to TRBJ1-1; no clear D. Trimming removed 6 bases at V and 0 bases at J, with 11 bases between. In germline, CDR1 is SQVTM, CDR2 ANQGSEA. The CDR3 covers 13 residues. The CDR3 region has the DNA TGCAGCGTGACGGGCCAACTGAACACTGAAGCTTTCTTT. The encoded protein is CSVTGQLNTEAFF.

The genes are TRBV9 and TRBJ1-2, with D possibly TRBD1 on 6 matching bases. CDR3 length: 15 amino acids. Trimming left V 0 bases short and J 0 bases short, with 9 bases between. Germline V CDR1 and CDR2: SGDLS, YYNGEE. CDR3 bases: TGTGCCAGCAGCGTAGGGCAGGGGTCTAACTATGGCTACACCTTC. It codes for CASSVGQGSNYGYTF. The full variable domain, its missing parts supplied by reference TRBV9 and TRBJ1-2, is DSGVTQTPKHLITATGQRVTLRCSPRSGDLSVYWYQQSLDQGLQFLIQYYNGEERAKGNILERFSAQQFPDLHSELNLSSLELGDSALYFCASSVGQGSNYGYTFGSGTRLTVV.

In regard to this clonotype: The DNA is omitted, as the CDR3 cannot be located on it reliably, and the CDR3 follows TCRdb's listing. The CDR3 protein is CISVSERRTTSTDTQYF. The chain uses TRBV7-5 and TRBJ2-3; the D call in the table, TRBD1, was not verified against the DNA. TRBV7-5 is a documented pseudogene. The CDR3 numbers 17 amino acids, ends counted.

This clonotype turned up a few times. The J gene is TRBJ2-6, the V gene TRBV2; D possibly corresponds to TRBD2 (5 bases). The CDR3 length is 15 residues. Germline CDR1 and CDR2: SNHLY and FYNNEI. Trimming shortened V by 6 bases and J by 4 bases, and 13 bases separated the two germline ends. CDR3 nucleotide sequence: TGTGCCAGCAGGGCCCGGTCGGGAGGGGCCAACGTCCTGACTTTC. This encodes CASRARSGGANVLTF.

The V gene is TRBV28, the J gene TRBJ1-5, with 8 nucleotides matching TRBD1. Germline V lookup: CDR1 MDHEN, CDR2 SYDVKM. The CDR3 has 15 amino acids. V shed 4 bases, J shed 7 bases, and the junction held 9 bases outside the gene matches. In DNA, the CDR3 is TGTGCCAGCAGTTACGTCGGACAGGGTGCCCAGCCCCAGCATTTT. Translation: CASSYVGQGAQPQHF.

V and J are TRBV5-8 and TRBJ2-1; D is uncertain. The CDR3 consists of 14 residues. V lost 1 base, J lost 7 bases, and 12 bases lay in between. CDR1 and CDR2 from the germline V gene are SGHTS and YDEGEE. The CDR3 loop is CASSLLSINNEQFF. The CDR3 DNA is TGTGCCAGCAGCTTGTTGTCCATCAATAATGAGCAGTTCTTC.

The sample holds a few counts of this clonotype. The chain joins TRBV7-8 to TRBJ2-3; D is unclear. Trimming removed 2 bases at V and 0 bases at J, with 9 bases between. CDR3 length equals 15 residues. The germline V gene encodes CDR1 SGHVS and CDR2 FQNEAQ. This chain's CDR3 is CASSLLTASTDTQYF. CDR3 bases: TGTGCCAGCAGCTTACTCACGGCTAGCACAGATACGCAGTATTTT.

The table lists this clonotype with a few counts. The chain is built from TRBV6-6 and TRBJ1-5; D unclear. The CDR3 consists of 12 residues. From germline, CDR1 is MNHNY and CDR2 SVGAGI (reference sequence). V lost 4 bases and J 4 bases, leaving 5 bases between the germline ends. The CDR3: CASSSWNQPQHF. The CDR3 bases are TGTGCCAGCAGTTCTTGGAATCAGCCCCAGCATTTT.

There are a few counts of this clonotype. The genes are TRBV20-1 and TRBJ1-1; 7 nucleotides line up with TRBD1. The ends lost 0 bases at V and 4 bases at J; junction bases unmatched: 5. The CDR3 is 14 residues long. Germline CDR1 is DFQATT and CDR2 is SNEGSKA (reference sequence). Here the CDR3 reads CSARDPRQGTEAFF. DNA of the CDR3: TGCAGTGCTAGAGATCCGCGACAGGGCACTGAAGCTTTCTTT.

The chain links TRBV7-3 to TRBJ2-2; TRBD1 might be the D (6 bases). Germline V gene lookup returns CDR1 SGHTA and CDR2 FQGTGA. V was cut by 5 bases and J by 6 bases, with 10 bases left in between. This CDR3 contains 13 residues. CDR3 amino acids: CASSRGGPGELFF. Here the CDR3 DNA reads TGTGCCAGCAGCCGAGGGGGTCCCGGGGAGCTGTTTTTT.

This chain uses TRBV5-5 with TRBJ2-6; 9 bases agree with TRBD2. The CDR3 has 20 residues. Germline values: CDR1 SGHKS, CDR2 YYEKEE (reference sequence). Trimming took 4 bases from V and 1 from J; bases not matched to a gene: 15. This CDR3 is CASSVPLRGGFISGANVLTF. The CDR3 bases are TGTGCCAGCAGCGTCCCGTTGCGGGGGGGCTTCATTTCTGGGGCCAACGTCCTGACTTTC.